This is a list of T cell receptor beta chains from one sample in a study of shared clonotypes between healthy human individuals. Clones were sequenced by immunoSEQ multiplex PCR, and TCRdb holds only the in-frame ones, with some missing. The data hold about 2,100,000 clones, with more than 85% observed a single time. The sample was naive CD8+ T cells from PBMCs. The receptors originated from a man younger than 35 in good health. Some clones in this sample may be carry-over from other donors' samples. CDR3s include the opening cysteine and the closing phenylalanine or tryptophan. A D gene is named only where the DNA matches it firmly. Some rows mark clone size as missing; the rest say once, few, many or name a class of expanded clone.

D	V	size	J	CDR3	DNA
.	TRBV7-2	once	TRBJ2-7	CASSGRGWRAREDEQYF	TGTGCCAGCAGCGGGAGAGGGTGGCGGGCCAGGGAGGACGAGCAGTACTTC
.	TRBV5-4	few	TRBJ1-1	CASSQQQNTEAFF	TGTGCCAGCAGCCAGCAACAAAACACTGAAGCTTTCTTT
TRBD1	TRBV7-9	.	TRBJ1-2	CASSWGQNYGYTF	TGTGCCAGCAGCTGGGGACAGAACTATGGCTACACCTTC
.	TRBV15	few	TRBJ1-5	CATSHVWANQPQHF	TGTGCCACCAGCCACGTATGGGCCAATCAGCCCCAGCATTTT
.	TRBV27	.	TRBJ2-7	CASSLLREIPYEQYF	TGTGCCAGCAGCCTACTCCGGGAAATTCCCTACGAGCAGTACTTC
.	TRBV5-1	.	TRBJ2-5	CASSLDGGGRETQYF	TGCGCCAGCAGCTTGGACGGCGGAGGGAGAGAGACCCAGTACTTC
TRBD2	TRBV5-4	.	TRBJ2-3	CASSLGLQLAGEGDTQYF	TGTGCCAGCAGCTTGGGTCTTCAGCTAGCGGGGGAGGGAGATACGCAGTATTTT
.	TRBV9	.	TRBJ2-7	CASSPSLTPYEQYF	TGTGCCAGCAGCCCTAGTCTCACCCCCTACGAGCAGTACTTC
.	TRBV11-3	.	TRBJ2-2	CASSFNGGPPPSGELFF	TGTGCCAGCAGCTTTAATGGGGGCCCCCCCCCGAGCGGGGAGCTGTTTTTT
TRBD1	TRBV5-4	.	TRBJ1-4	CASSLLGQGEREKLFF	TGTGCCAGCAGCTTACTGGGACAGGGGGAGAGGGAAAAACTGTTTTTT
.	TRBV5-4	.	TRBJ1-1	CASSLLRERDTEAFF	TGTGCCAGCAGCTTGTTAAGGGAACGGGACACTGAAGCTTTCTTT
.	TRBV15	.	TRBJ1-1	CATSRDRGASTEAFF	TGTGCCACCAGCAGAGATAGGGGGGCGAGCACTGAAGCTTTCTTT
TRBD2	TRBV10-2	.	TRBJ2-2	CASSDRAGGPGGELFF	TGCGCCAGCAGTGACCGCGCGGGAGGGCCGGGAGGGGAGCTGTTTTTT
.	TRBV15	.	TRBJ1-5	CATSRDGGLGQPQHF	TGTGCCACCAGCAGAGATGGAGGCCTCGGGCAGCCCCAGCATTTT
.	TRBV4-1	.	TRBJ1-2	CASSQDYPGAGGYTF	TGCGCCAGCAGCCAAGATTATCCAGGGGCGGGTGGCTACACCTTC
.	TRBV28	.	TRBJ1-2	CASRRTGADYGYTF	TGTGCCAGCAGGCGTACCGGGGCCGACTATGGCTACACCTTC
.	TRBV2	.	TRBJ2-7	CARKPVQGIRVEQYF	TGTGCCAGAAAGCCGGTACAGGGAATACGGGTCGAGCAGTACTTC
.	TRBV19	.	TRBJ1-4	CASKSPGHGNEKLFF	TGTGCCAGCAAGAGTCCTGGACACGGAAATGAAAAACTGTTTTTT
.	TRBV6-6	.	TRBJ1-4	CASSPSIMGQAEKLFF	TGTGCCAGCAGTCCATCCATAATGGGGCAGGCCGAAAAACTGTTTTTT
.	TRBV5-1	.	TRBJ1-1	CASSLGAGDPEAFF	TGCGCCAGCAGCTTGGGGGCGGGGGACCCTGAAGCTTTCTTT
.	TRBV4-3	once	TRBJ2-6	CASSQRGANVLTF	TGCGCCAGCAGCCAACGTGGGGCCAACGTCCTGACTTTC
.	TRBV7-9	few	TRBJ1-1	CASSLFAGVNTEAFF	TGTGCCAGCAGCTTATTCGCAGGGGTGAACACTGAAGCTTTCTTT
TRBD2	TRBV4-2	.	TRBJ2-7	CASSLLLAEGYEQYF	TGTGCCAGCAGCCTCCTACTAGCGGAAGGCTACGAGCAGTACTTC
TRBD1	TRBV27	.	TRBJ1-4	CASSSIQGMEEKLFF	TGTGCCAGCAGTTCCATACAGGGGATGGAGGAAAAACTGTTTTTT
.	TRBV6-1	.	TRBJ2-7	CASSPLGLSYEQYF	TGTGCCAGCAGTCCACTAGGGCTCTCCTACGAGCAGTACTTC
.	TRBV5-1	.	TRBJ1-2	CASSFTENYGYTF	TGCGCCAGCAGCTTTACAGAAAACTATGGCTACACCTTC
TRBD2	TRBV9	.	TRBJ2-7	CASSVHFGTSGTYEQYF	TGTGCCAGCAGCGTGCATTTTGGGACTAGCGGGACCTACGAGCAGTACTTC
TRBD1	TRBV6-1	.	TRBJ2-7	CASSVWTGGYEQYF	TGTGCCAGCAGTGTCTGGACAGGGGGGTACGAGCAGTACTTC
TRBD1	TRBV5-1	.	TRBJ2-7	CASSSRDRGGEQYF	TGCGCCAGCAGCTCCCGGGACAGGGGCGGGGAGCAGTACTTC
.	TRBV6-1	.	TRBJ2-4	CASSEPRGSGGGKNIQYF	TGTGCCAGCAGTGAACCCAGGGGGAGCGGAGGGGGCAAAAACATTCAGTACTTC
.	TRBV9	.	TRBJ1-1	CASSVGQVNTEAFF	TGTGCCAGCAGCGTAGGACAGGTGAACACTGAAGCTTTCTTT
.	TRBV10-1	.	TRBJ2-3	CASSESSLGRGDTQYF	TGCGCCAGCAGTGAGTCCTCTTTGGGGAGAGGGGATACGCAGTATTTT
.	TRBV5-5	.	TRBJ1-5	CASSLGAGRGMHQPQHF	TGTGCCAGCAGCTTGGGAGCAGGGAGGGGTATGCATCAGCCCCAGCATTTT
.	TRBV10-1	.	TRBJ2-3	CASSESEGTSADTQYF	TGCGCCAGCAGTGAGTCAGAGGGTACCAGTGCAGATACGCAGTATTTT
.	TRBV7-9	.	TRBJ1-3	CASSSPQGRTIYF	TGTGCCAGCAGCTCCCCGCAGGGACGGACCATATATTTT
.	TRBV4-3	.	TRBJ2-5	CASSPGQGGQETQYF	TGCGCCAGCAGCCCTGGACAAGGGGGTCAAGAGACCCAGTACTTC
TRBD2	TRBV4-1	.	TRBJ2-2	CASSHGGLAGNTGELFF	TGCGCCAGCAGCCATGGGGGACTAGCGGGGAACACCGGGGAGCTGTTTTTT
.	TRBV5-4	.	TRBJ2-7	CASSLGGNYEQYF	TGTGCCAGCAGCTTAGGAGGGAACTACGAGCAGTACTTC
TRBD1	TRBV15	.	TRBJ2-5	CATNPGQGNQETQYF	TGTGCCACCAATCCGGGACAGGGCAACCAAGAGACCCAGTACTTC
TRBD2	TRBV11-2	.	TRBJ2-7	CASSLWLAGTYEQYF	TGTGCCAGCAGCTTATGGCTAGCGGGCACCTACGAGCAGTACTTC
TRBD1	TRBV9	.	TRBJ2-7	CASSVGRDRVSREQYF	TGTGCCAGCAGCGTAGGTAGGGACAGGGTATCCCGCGAGCAGTACTTC
.	TRBV7-6	.	TRBJ1-3	CASSPWDTGANTIYF	TGTGCCAGCAGCCCCTGGGACACGGGGGCAAACACCATATATTTT
TRBD1	TRBV7-3	.	TRBJ2-1	CASSSRMGDSFYNEQFF	TGTGCCAGCAGCTCAAGGATGGGGGACAGCTTCTACAATGAGCAGTTCTTC
.	TRBV28	once	TRBJ1-2	CASSDRFSNYGYTF	TGTGCCAGCAGTGACAGGTTTTCCAACTATGGCTACACCTTC
TRBD2	TRBV5-6	.	TRBJ2-5	CASSLAGEGLQETQYF	TGTGCCAGCAGCTTGGCCGGGGAGGGACTCCAAGAGACCCAGTACTTC